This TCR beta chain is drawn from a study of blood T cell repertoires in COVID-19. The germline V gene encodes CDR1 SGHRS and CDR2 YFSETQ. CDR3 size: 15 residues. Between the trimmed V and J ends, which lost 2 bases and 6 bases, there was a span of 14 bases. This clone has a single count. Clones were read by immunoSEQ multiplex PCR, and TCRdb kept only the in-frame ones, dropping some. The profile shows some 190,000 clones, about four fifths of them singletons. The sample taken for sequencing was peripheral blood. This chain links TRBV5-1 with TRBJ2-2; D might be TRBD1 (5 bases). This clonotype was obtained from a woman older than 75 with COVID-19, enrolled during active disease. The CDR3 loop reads CASSLGQGGPGELFF. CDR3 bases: TGCGCCAGCAGCTTAGGCCAGGGTGGCCCCGGGGAGCTGTTTTTT. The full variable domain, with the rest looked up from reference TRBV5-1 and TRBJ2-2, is KAGVTQTPRYLIKTRGQQVTLSCSPISGHRSVSWYQQTPGQGLQFLFEYFSETQRNKGNFPGRFSGRQFSNSRSEMNVSTLELGDSALYLCASSLGQGGPGELFFGEGSRLTVL.